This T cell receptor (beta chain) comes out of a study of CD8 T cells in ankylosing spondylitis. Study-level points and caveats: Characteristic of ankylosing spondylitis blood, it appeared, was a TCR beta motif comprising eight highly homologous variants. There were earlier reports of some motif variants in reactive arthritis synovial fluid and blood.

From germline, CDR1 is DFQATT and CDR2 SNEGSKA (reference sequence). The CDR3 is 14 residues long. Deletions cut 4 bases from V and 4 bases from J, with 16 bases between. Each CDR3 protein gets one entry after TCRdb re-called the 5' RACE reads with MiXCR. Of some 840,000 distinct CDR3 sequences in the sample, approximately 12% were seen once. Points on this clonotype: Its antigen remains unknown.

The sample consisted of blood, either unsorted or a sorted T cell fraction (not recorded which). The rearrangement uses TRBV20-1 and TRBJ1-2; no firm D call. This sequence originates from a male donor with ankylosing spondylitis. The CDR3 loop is CSAMAARAPYGYTF. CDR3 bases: TGCAGTGCTATGGCCGCGCGGGCACCCTATGGCTACACCTTC.